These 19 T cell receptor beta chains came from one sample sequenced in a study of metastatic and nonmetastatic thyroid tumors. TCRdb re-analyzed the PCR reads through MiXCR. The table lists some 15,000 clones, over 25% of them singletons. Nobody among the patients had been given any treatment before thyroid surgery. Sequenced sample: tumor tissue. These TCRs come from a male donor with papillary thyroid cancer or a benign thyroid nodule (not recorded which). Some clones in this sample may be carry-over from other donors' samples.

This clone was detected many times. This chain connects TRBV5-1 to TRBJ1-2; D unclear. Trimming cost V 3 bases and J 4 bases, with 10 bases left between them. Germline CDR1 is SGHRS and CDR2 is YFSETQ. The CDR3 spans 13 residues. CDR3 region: CASSSADRYGYTF. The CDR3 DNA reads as TGCGCCAGCAGCTCCGCAGACCGCTATGGCTACACCTTC.

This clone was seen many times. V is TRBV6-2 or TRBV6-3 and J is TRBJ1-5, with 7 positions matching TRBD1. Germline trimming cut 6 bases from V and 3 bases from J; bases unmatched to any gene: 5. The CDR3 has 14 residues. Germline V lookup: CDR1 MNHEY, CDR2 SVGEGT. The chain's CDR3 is CASSRGQPNQPQHF. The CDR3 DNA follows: TGTGCCAGCAGCCGGGGACAGCCCAATCAGCCCCAGCATTTT.

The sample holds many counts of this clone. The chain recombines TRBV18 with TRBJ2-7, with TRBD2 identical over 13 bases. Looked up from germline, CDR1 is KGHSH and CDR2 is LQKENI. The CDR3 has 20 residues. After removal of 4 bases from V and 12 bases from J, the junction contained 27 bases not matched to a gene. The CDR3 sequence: CASSLKGGSGLAGPTYVLYF. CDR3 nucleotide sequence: TGTGCCAGCTCACTCAAAGGGGGGTCGGGACTAGCGGGACCTACATACGTGCTGTACTTC.

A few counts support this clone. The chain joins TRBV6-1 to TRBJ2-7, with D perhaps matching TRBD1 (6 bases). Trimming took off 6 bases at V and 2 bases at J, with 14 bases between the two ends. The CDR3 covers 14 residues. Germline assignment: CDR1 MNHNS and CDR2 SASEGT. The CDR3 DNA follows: TGTGCCAGCAGCACCCAACAGGGCCCCTACGAGCAGTACTTC. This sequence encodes CASSTQQGPYEQYF.

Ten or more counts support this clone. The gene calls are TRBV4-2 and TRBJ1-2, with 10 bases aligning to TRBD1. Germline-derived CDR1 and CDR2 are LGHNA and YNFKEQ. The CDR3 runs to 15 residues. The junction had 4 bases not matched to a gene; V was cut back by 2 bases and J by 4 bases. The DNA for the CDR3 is TGTGCCAGCAGCCAAACGGACAGGGGGGCCTATGGCTACACCTTC. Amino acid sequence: CASSQTDRGAYGYTF.

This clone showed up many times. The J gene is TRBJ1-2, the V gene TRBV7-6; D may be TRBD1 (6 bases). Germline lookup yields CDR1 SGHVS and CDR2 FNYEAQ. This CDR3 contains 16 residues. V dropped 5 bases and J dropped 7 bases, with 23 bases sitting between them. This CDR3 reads CASSQDQGSFAGGYTF. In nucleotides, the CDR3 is TGTGCCAGCAGCCAAGACCAGGGGAGTTTCGCTGGTGGCTACACCTTC.

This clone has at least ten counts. This CDR3 reads CASSYTGGSNQPQHF. The CDR3 DNA sequence: TGTGCCAGCAGTTACACGGGGGGTAGCAATCAGCCCCAGCATTTT. The chain uses TRBV6-2 or TRBV6-3 and TRBJ1-5; TRBD1 might be the D (5 bases). Germline V lookup: CDR1 MNHEY, CDR2 SVGEGT. The CDR3 is 15 amino acids. Trimming took off 2 bases at V and 0 bases at J, with 8 bases between the two ends.

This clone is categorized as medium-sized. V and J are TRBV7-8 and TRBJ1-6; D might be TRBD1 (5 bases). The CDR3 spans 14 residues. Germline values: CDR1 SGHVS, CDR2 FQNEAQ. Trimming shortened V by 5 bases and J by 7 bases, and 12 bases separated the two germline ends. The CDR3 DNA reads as TGTGCCAGCAGCCCGGGACGTGTAAATTCACCCCTCCACTTT. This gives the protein CASSPGRVNSPLHF.

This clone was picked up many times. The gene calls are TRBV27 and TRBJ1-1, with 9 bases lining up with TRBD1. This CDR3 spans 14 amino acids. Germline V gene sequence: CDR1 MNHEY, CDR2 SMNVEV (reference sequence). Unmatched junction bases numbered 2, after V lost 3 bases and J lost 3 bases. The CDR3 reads CASSLGTGHTEAFF. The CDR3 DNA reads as TGTGCCAGCAGTTTGGGGACAGGGCACACTGAAGCTTTCTTT.

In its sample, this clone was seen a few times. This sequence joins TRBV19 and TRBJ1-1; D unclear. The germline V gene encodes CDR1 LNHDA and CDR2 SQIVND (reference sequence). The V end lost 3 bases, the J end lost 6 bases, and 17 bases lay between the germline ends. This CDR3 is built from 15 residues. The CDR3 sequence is CASSITRAALPEAFF. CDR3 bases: TGTGCCAGTAGTATTACCCGGGCAGCTCTACCTGAAGCTTTCTTT.

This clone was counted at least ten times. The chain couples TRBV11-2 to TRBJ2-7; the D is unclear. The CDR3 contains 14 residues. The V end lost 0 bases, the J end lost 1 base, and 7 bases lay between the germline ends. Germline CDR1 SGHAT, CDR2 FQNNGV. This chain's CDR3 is CASSLDRWSYEQYF. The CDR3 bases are TGTGCCAGCAGCTTAGATCGATGGTCCTACGAGCAGTACTTC.

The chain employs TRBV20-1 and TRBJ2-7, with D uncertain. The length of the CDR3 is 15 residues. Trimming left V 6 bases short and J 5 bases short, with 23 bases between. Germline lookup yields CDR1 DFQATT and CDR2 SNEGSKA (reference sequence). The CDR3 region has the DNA TGCAGTGCCCTAAACCGGGCCGATTGGGCCAACGAGCAGTACTTC. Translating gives CSALNRADWANEQYF.

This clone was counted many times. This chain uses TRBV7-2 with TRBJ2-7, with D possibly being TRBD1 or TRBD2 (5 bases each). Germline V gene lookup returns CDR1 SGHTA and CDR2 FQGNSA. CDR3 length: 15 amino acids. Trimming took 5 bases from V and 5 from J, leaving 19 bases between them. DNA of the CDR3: TGTGCCAGCAGCCCTCTCGGGACGGTCTCGAACGAGCAGTACTTC. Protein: CASSPLGTVSNEQYF.

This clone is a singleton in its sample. The CDR3 loop is CASSGNQANTEAFF. The CDR3 bases are TGCGCCAGCAGCGGAAACCAGGCGAACACTGAAGCTTTCTTT. The rearrangement joins TRBV5-1 to TRBJ1-1; D is ambiguous. The CDR3 contains 14 residues. Germline lookup yields CDR1 SGHRS and CDR2 YFSETQ. V lost 4 bases and J lost 1, with 11 bases in between.

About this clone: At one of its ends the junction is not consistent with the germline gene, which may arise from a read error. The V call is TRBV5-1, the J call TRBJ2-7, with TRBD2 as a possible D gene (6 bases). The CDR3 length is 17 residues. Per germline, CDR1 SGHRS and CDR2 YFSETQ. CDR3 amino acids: CASSPTLGQRATYEQYF. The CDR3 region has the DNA TGCGCCAGCAGCCCTACCCTGGGCCAGCGGGCCACCTACGAACAGTACTTC.

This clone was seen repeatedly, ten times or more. The chain's CDR3 is CASSPLGIAGGAGELFF. The CDR3 DNA sequence: TGTGCCAGCAGCCCCCTGGGGATAGCGGGAGGGGCCGGGGAGCTGTTTTTT. The chain links TRBV9 to TRBJ2-2; 11 positions agree with TRBD2. J was trimmed by 6 bases and V by 4 bases; bases with no gene match: 11. The germline V gene has CDR1 SGDLS and CDR2 YYNGEE. CDR3 length equals 17 residues.

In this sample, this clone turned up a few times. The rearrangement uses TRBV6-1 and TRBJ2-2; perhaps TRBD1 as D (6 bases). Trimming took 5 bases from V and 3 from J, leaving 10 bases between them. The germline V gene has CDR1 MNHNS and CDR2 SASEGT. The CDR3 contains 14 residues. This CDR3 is CASSQGRYTGELFF. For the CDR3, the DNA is TGTGCCAGCAGTCAGGGGCGCTACACCGGGGAGCTGTTTTTT.

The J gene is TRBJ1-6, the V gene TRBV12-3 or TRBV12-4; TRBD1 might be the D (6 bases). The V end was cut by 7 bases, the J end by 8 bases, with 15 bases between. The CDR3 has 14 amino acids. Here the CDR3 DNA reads TGTGCCAGCATTTTTGGACAGATGGATTCACCCCTCCACTTT. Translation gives CASIFGQMDSPLHF.

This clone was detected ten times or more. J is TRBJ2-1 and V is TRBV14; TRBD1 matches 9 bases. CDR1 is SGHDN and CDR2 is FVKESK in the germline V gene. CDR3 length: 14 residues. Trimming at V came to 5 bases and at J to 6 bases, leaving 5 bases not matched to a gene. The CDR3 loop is CASSFTTGGNEQFF. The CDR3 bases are TGTGCCAGCAGCTTTACGACAGGGGGCAATGAGCAGTTCTTC.